This T cell receptor beta chain stems from a study of identical twins. Findings of the study overall: There were fewer insertions in abundant cord blood beta clonotypes, but memory repertoires showed no such pattern.

From germline, CDR1 is LGHNA and CDR2 YSLEER. CDR3 size: 16 residues. Trimming cost V 3 bases and J 6 bases, with 18 bases left between them. This clonotype was seen a few times. Its antigen is not identified. MiXCR was run by TCRdb on the 5' RACE reads, yielding one entry per CDR3 protein. The data show hundreds of thousands of distinct CDR3 sequences, around 21% seen once. This sample was shared with a second study, whose subject was T cells expressing NK-cell markers. As that study records: Expanded clones of NKG2C+ T cells had an unclear HCMV specificity.

The specimen sequenced was PBMCs. The J gene is TRBJ2-1, the V gene TRBV4-3; tentatively, D is TRBD1 or TRBD2 (5 bases each). This sequence originates from a woman aged 18-29 years in good health. CDR3 coding DNA: TGCGCCAGCAGCCAGATCGGGACCATTGGACCCAATGAGCAGTTCTTC. Translated, it gives CASSQIGTIGPNEQFF.